These T cell receptor beta chains were read from a single sample in a study of blood T cells in healthy people across ages. TCRdb recomputed calls from the 5' RACE reads with MiXCR, one row per CDR3 protein. Altogether under 700,000 distinct CDR3 sequences are present, nearly 25% being singletons, with the ten largest covering just under 9%. The same specimen was also included in a second study, on T cells of mothers and their children.

The sequenced sample consisted of blood. These receptors all stem from a boy younger than 18 in good health. The CDR3 runs from the conserved cysteine through the conserved F or W. The D gene is left open where the match is weak. Part of the rows lack a size; the others show once, few, many or a class for expanded clones.

d_call,clone_size,v_call,j_call,cdr3_nt,cdr3_aa
.,.,TRBV5-1,TRBJ1-1,TGCGCCAGCAGCTTGGAGGGCGGGGCACAGACTGAAGCTTTCTTT,CASSLEGGAQTEAFF
TRBD1,.,TRBV27,TRBJ1-2,TGTGCCATGCCGGGACAGGGCTTCCCGAACTATGGCTACACCTTC,CAMPGQGFPNYGYTF
TRBD1,.,TRBV12-3/TRBV12-4,TRBJ1-6,TGTGCCAGCACTCTCTGGGACAGCATAAATTCACCCCTCCACTTT,CASTLWDSINSPLHF
.,.,TRBV3-1,TRBJ1-5,TGTGCCAGCAGCCTCGGGACCGTGGGTTATAGCAATCAGCCCCAGCATTTT,CASSLGTVGYSNQPQHF
.,.,TRBV6-2/TRBV6-3,TRBJ1-6,TGTGCCAGCAGCTCCATGAGTAATTTGAATTCACCCCTCCACTTT,CASSSMSNLNSPLHF
.,few,TRBV7-2,TRBJ2-1,TGTGCCAGCAGCCCCTACGGGCATGAGCAGTTCTTC,CASSPYGHEQFF
TRBD2,.,TRBV7-6,TRBJ2-3,TGTGCCAGCAGCTCCGGACTAGCGGGGTCAGATACGCAGTATTTT,CASSSGLAGSDTQYF
.,few,TRBV6-5,TRBJ2-7,TGTGCCAGCACCAACCCCAGGGCGCCCTACGAGCAGTACTTC,CASTNPRAPYEQYF
.,.,TRBV7-6,TRBJ1-1,TGTGCCAGCCGGGGGCAGGGATATGGTGAAGCTTTCTTT,CASRGQGYGEAFF
TRBD2,few,TRBV12-3/TRBV12-4,TRBJ2-1,TGTGCCAGCAGGGACGGACTAGTTCGAGGGCTTGAGAATGAGCAGTTCTTC,CASRDGLVRGLENEQFF
TRBD2,.,TRBV4-2,TRBJ2-7,TGTGCCAGCAGCCCCCTTAGCGGGCTTACCTACGAGCAGTACTTC,CASSPLSGLTYEQYF
.,.,TRBV12-3/TRBV12-4,TRBJ2-5,TGTGCCAGCAGTTCAGGAACCCGGCGGAACCAAGAGACCCAGTACTTC,CASSSGTRRNQETQYF
TRBD2,few,TRBV20-1,TRBJ2-1,TGCAGTGCGCAGACTAGCGGGAGCTACAATGAGCAGTTCTTC,CSAQTSGSYNEQFF
TRBD1,few,TRBV4-1,TRBJ1-2,TGCGCCAGCAGCCAAGCACAGGGGGCCTTCTATGGCTACACCTTC,CASSQAQGAFYGYTF
TRBD2,few,TRBV4-1,TRBJ2-7,TGCGCCAGCAGCCAAGTCGGGACTAGAATCCACGAGCAGTACTTC,CASSQVGTRIHEQYF
.,few,TRBV12-3/TRBV12-4,TRBJ1-6,TGTGCCAGCAGCTTCAGGGTGTACAATTCACCCCTCCACTTT,CASSFRVYNSPLHF
.,.,TRBV7-8,TRBJ2-3,TGTGCCAGCAGGGTATATAGCACAGATACGCAGTATTTT,CASRVYSTDTQYF
TRBD1,once,TRBV7-8,TRBJ2-2,TGTGCCAGCAGCGGCCGCGACAGGGGGCCTACGAACACCGGGGAGCTGTTTTTT,CASSGRDRGPTNTGELFF
.,.,TRBV4-3,TRBJ1-1,TGCGCCAGCAGCCAAGAAACAGGGATGGGTTTCATGAACACTGAAGTTTTCTTT,CASSQETGMGFMNTEVFF
.,few,TRBV21-1,TRBJ2-7,TGTGCCAGCAGCAAAGGACAGGGCCCCTCCTACGAGCAGTACTTC,CASSKGQGPSYEQYF
.,.,TRBV7-9,TRBJ2-1,TGTGCCAGCAGCTTAGGGAGAGTTGAGCGCAATGAGCAGTTCTTC,CASSLGRVERNEQFF
TRBD2,many,TRBV7-2,TRBJ2-1,TGTGCCAGCAGCCGCGGGAGTAGCTCCTACAATGAGCAGTTCTTC,CASSRGSSSYNEQFF
TRBD2,.,TRBV6-5,TRBJ2-4,TGTGCCAGCAGTCAAGGGGAGGGGACCAAAAACATTCAGTACTTC,CASSQGEGTKNIQYF
TRBD1,.,TRBV29-1,TRBJ2-1,TGCAGCGGCCTAGGGACAGGGGACCTTTCCTCCTACAATGAGCAGTTCTTC,CSGLGTGDLSSYNEQFF
.,few,TRBV29-1,TRBJ2-1,TGCAGCGTTGAAGTTGGAATCGATGAGCAGTTCTTC,CSVEVGIDEQFF
.,.,TRBV11-2,TRBJ2-7,TGTGCCAGCAGCCCCGTCCAGGGGTCGATGCCCTACGAGCAGTACTTC,CASSPVQGSMPYEQYF
.,.,TRBV9,TRBJ2-5,TGTGCCAGCAGCGGGACCAACAGGGTAGAGACCCAGTACTTC,CASSGTNRVETQYF
TRBD2,.,TRBV10-3,TRBJ2-1,TGTGCCATCAGTGAGTCCCTCGGGACTAGCGGGGGGGCCTCCTACAATGAGCAGTTCTTC,CAISESLGTSGGASYNEQFF
TRBD2,few,TRBV14,TRBJ2-7,TGTGCCAGCAGCCAAAACTTAGCGGGCCGCTCCTACGAGCAGTACTTC,CASSQNLAGRSYEQYF
.,.,TRBV20-1,TRBJ2-3,TGCAGTGCTGGGACACAGGACACCACTAGCACAGATACGCAGTATTTT,CSAGTQDTTSTDTQYF
.,.,TRBV7-3,TRBJ2-1,TGTGCCAGCAGCTTACAGCCCTTGGGCAGCTCCTACAATGAGCAGTTCTTC,CASSLQPLGSSYNEQFF
.,.,TRBV28,TRBJ1-4,TGTGCCAGCAGTCCCGGACAATCGGTCGAAAAACTGTTTTTT,CASSPGQSVEKLFF
.,.,TRBV6-2/TRBV6-3,TRBJ2-7,TGTGCCAGCAGAAGGGGACGGGACACCTACGAGCAGTACTTC,CASRRGRDTYEQYF
.,few,TRBV19,TRBJ1-1,TGTGCCAGTAGTCCGTTCACAGGGTTAAGTGAAGCTTTCTTT,CASSPFTGLSEAFF
.,.,TRBV4-1,TRBJ2-5,TGCGCCAGCAGCTATAGCGAGAGCCAAGAGACCCAGTACTTC,CASSYSESQETQYF
.,.,TRBV6-5,TRBJ2-5,TGTGCCAGCAGTTACTCCCCTGGACTCGAAGGGTACTTC,CASSYSPGLEGYF
.,few,TRBV7-2,TRBJ2-3,TGTGCCAGCAGCTTACAAGATACGCAGTGTTTT,CASSLQDTQCF
.,few,TRBV27,TRBJ2-7,TGTGCCAGCAGTTTAGAACAGGGAGGAGGCTACGAGCAGTACTTC,CASSLEQGGGYEQYF
.,.,TRBV4-1,TRBJ1-1,TGCGCCAGCAGCCAATGGGACGGAGTTGAAGCTTTCTTT,CASSQWDGVEAFF
.,.,TRBV6-5,TRBJ1-4,TGTGCCAGCAGTTCGACCCAGGGGATCATTAATGAAAAACTGTTTTTT,CASSSTQGIINEKLFF
TRBD2,.,TRBV7-2,TRBJ2-7,TGTGCCAGCAGCCGGATGACTAGCGACCCCTACGAGCAGTACTTT,CASSRMTSDPYEQYF
TRBD2,.,TRBV6-1,TRBJ2-1,TGTGCCAGCAAAGAGACAGCCGGGGGGGAGCAGTTCTTC,CASKETAGGEQFF
.,many,TRBV27,TRBJ2-5,TGTGCCAGCAGTGCTTCCACGGGACTAGAGACCCAGTACTTC,CASSASTGLETQYF
.,few,TRBV7-9,TRBJ1-1,TGTGCCAGCAGCTTAGATTGGGGTGCGACTGAAGCTTTCTTT,CASSLDWGATEAFF
TRBD1,.,TRBV27,TRBJ2-3,TGTGCCAGCAGTTTAGGGTTTGGGACAGTAAGCACAGATACGCAGTATTTT,CASSLGFGTVSTDTQYF
.,.,TRBV30,TRBJ2-7,TGTGCCTGTAAACGGGGCTACGAGCAGTACTTC,CACKRGYEQYF
TRBD1,.,TRBV20-1,TRBJ1-1,TGCAGTGCTAAGAGGGGGCCTATGGACACTGAAGCTTTCTTT,CSAKRGPMDTEAFF
TRBD1,.,TRBV7-8,TRBJ2-7,TGTGCCAGCAGCCCCGGGACAGGGGGATTGGACGAGCAGTACTTC,CASSPGTGGLDEQYF
.,.,TRBV5-1,TRBJ1-3,TGCGCCAGCAAAGGGGTCTCCTCTGGAAACACCATATATTTT,CASKGVSSGNTIYF
.,.,TRBV12-3/TRBV12-4,TRBJ1-5,TGTGCCAGCAGTTTAGCGCTGGCAGGATATAGCAATCAGCCCCAGCATTTT,CASSLALAGYSNQPQHF
TRBD1,few,TRBV28,TRBJ2-5,TGTGCCAGCAGCCGACCGGGACAGGGTATCGAGACCCAGTACTTC,CASSRPGQGIETQYF
.,.,TRBV7-9,TRBJ1-5,TGTGCCAGCAGCCCTAACCCAGGAACGAGCAATCAGCCCCAGCATTTT,CASSPNPGTSNQPQHF
.,few,TRBV9,TRBJ2-6,TGTGCCAGCAGCGGAGTGAACTCTGGGGCCAACGTCCTGACTTTC,CASSGVNSGANVLTF
.,few,TRBV3-1,TRBJ2-7,TGTGCCAGCAGCCTTACCTTCTACGAGCAGTACTTC,CASSLTFYEQYF
.,few,TRBV7-9,TRBJ2-5,TGTGCCAGTGGGGATGAAAAAGAGACCCAGTACTTC,CASGDEKETQYF
.,few,TRBV29-1,TRBJ1-1,TGCAGCTTTCGAACCCGGAACACTGAAGCTTTCTTT,CSFRTRNTEAFF